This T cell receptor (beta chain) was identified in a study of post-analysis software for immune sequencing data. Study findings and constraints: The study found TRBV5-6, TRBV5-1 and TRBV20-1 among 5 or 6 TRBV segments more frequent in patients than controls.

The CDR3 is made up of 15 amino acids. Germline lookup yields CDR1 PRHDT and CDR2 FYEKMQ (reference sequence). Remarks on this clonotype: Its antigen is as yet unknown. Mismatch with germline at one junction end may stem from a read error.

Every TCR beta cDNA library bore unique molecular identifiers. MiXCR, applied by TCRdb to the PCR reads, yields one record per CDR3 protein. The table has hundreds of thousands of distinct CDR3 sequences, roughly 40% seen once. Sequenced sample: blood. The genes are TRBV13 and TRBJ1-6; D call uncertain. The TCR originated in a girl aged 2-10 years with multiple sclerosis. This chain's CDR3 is CASNLGSGRRSPLHF. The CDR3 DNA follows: TGTGCCAGCAACTTAGGGTCAGGCAGACGGTCACCCCTCCACTTT.